One and the same sample provided the 18 T cell receptor beta chains below, sequenced in a study of graft-versus-host responses after intestinal transplantation. The method was immunoSEQ multiplex PCR; TCRdb's version includes in-frame clones alone and lacks a portion of them. The sample contains about 82,000 clones, 91% of which appear only once. No antigen is known for these receptors. The input for sequencing was unstimulated CD4+ T cells sorted from spleen or lymph node cells, taken before intestinal transplant. All receptors come from a human donor who received an intestinal transplant.

The rearrangement joins TRBV10-1 to TRBJ2-7, with D perhaps matching TRBD1 (6 bases). Germline V gene lookup returns CDR1 WNHNN and CDR2 SYGVQD (reference sequence). V gave up 2 bases and J gave up 1 base, with 6 bases separating them. The CDR3 length is 13 residues. DNA of the CDR3: TGCGCCAGCAGTGAGGGACAGTCCTACGAGCAGTACTTC. Its protein is CASSEGQSYEQYF.

The genes are TRBV20-1 and TRBJ2-7; 7 bases fit TRBD2. The V and J ends lost 6 bases and 5 bases, in that order; junction bases with no gene match: 4. This CDR3 region has 11 residues. Germline V CDR1 and CDR2: DFQATT, SNEGSKA (reference sequence). CDR3 in DNA: TGCAGTGCAAATGGGAGGGACGAGCAGTACTTC. This sequence encodes CSANGRDEQYF.

The chain joins TRBV11-3 to TRBJ2-7, with D possibly matching TRBD2 (6 bases). CDR1 is SGHNT and CDR2 is YENEEA in the germline V gene. Trimming stripped 4 bases from V and 3 bases from J, with 22 bases between. This CDR3 has 17 amino acids. The CDR3 loop reads CASSSTAPWRGIYEQYF. CDR3 DNA sequence: TGTGCCAGCAGCTCTACTGCCCCGTGGAGGGGCATCTACGAGCAGTACTTC.

This clone has just one count. V usage is TRBV30 and J usage is TRBJ2-5; D is perhaps TRBD2 (7 bases). The CDR3 consists of 15 residues. V dropped 4 bases and J dropped 4 bases, with 19 bases sitting between them. Germline V gives CDR1 GTSNPN, CDR2 SVGIG (reference sequence). The CDR3: CAWNGRGGRRETQYF. CDR3 DNA sequence: TGTGCCTGGAATGGGAGGGGGGGCCGGCGAGAGACCCAGTACTTC. The full variable domain, its missing parts supplied by reference TRBV30 and TRBJ2-5, is SQTIHQWPATLVQPVGSPLSLECTVEGTSNPNLYWYRQAAGRGLQLLFYSVGIGQISSEVPQNLSASRPQDRQFILSSKKLLLSDSGFYLCAWNGRGGRRETQYFGPGTRLLVL.

The chain links TRBV7-2 to TRBJ2-5, with TRBD2 as a possible D gene (5 bases). This CDR3 has 15 residues. Germline-derived CDR1 and CDR2 are SGHTA and FQGNSA. Trimming stripped 5 bases from V and 5 bases from J, with 18 bases between. Here the CDR3 DNA reads TGTGCCAGCAGCCCCGGACTGGGGTTCGGTGAGACCCAGTACTTC. The encoded protein is CASSPGLGFGETQYF.

This clone was seen a single time. The sample contains more than one DNA sequence encoding this CDR3. The chain carries TRBV19 and TRBJ1-2; 12 positions agree with TRBD1. CDR1 is LNHDA, CDR2 SQIVND, per germline (reference sequence). V lost 6 bases to trimming and J lost 5 bases; unmatched junction nucleotides: 4. CDR3 length: 14 residues. The CDR3, as DNA: TGTGCCAGTAGCCGGGACAGGGGGCCGTATGGCTACACCTTC. Protein sequence: CASSRDRGPYGYTF.

The J gene is TRBJ2-3, the V gene TRBV5-1; D may be TRBD2 (6 bases). The V end lost 1 base, the J end lost 0 bases, and 12 bases lay between the germline ends. The CDR3 length is 16 residues. Germline V lookup: CDR1 SGHRS, CDR2 YFSETQ. The CDR3 DNA is TGCGCCAGCAGCTTGAATGCGGGGCCTAGCACAGATACGCAGTATTTT. It encodes CASSLNAGPSTDTQYF.

The rearrangement joins TRBV4-3 to TRBJ2-7; TRBD1 agrees at 10 bases. The CDR3 is made up of 16 amino acids. J lost 2 bases, V lost 5 bases, and 9 bases had no gene match. CDR1 and CDR2 from the germline V gene are LGHNA and YSLEER. The CDR3 spells CASSYQTGTGAYEQYF. The CDR3 region has the DNA TGCGCCAGCAGCTACCAGACCGGGACAGGGGCCTACGAGCAGTACTTC.

The chain links TRBV11-3 to TRBJ2-5; 7 nucleotides agree with TRBD2. Near its end, the DNA agrees better with TRBJ2-7, so the J call may be wrong. Looked up from germline, CDR1 is SGHNT and CDR2 is YENEEA. The CDR3 totals 14 residues. CDR3 nucleotides: TGTGCCAGCAGCTACGTGCCAGGGAGGGACGAGCAGTACTTC. This sequence encodes CASSYVPGRDEQYF.

In the case of this clone: Compared with germline, one end of the junction differs, possibly owing to a read error. This rearrangement joins TRBV2 to TRBJ1-3; D is possibly TRBD1 (6 bases). CDR3 length: 13 amino acids. Germline assignment: CDR1 SNHLY and CDR2 FYNNEI. This CDR3 is CASSEGRGGTIYF. The CDR3 nucleotides are TGTGCCAGCAGCGAAGGAAGGGGGGGCACCATATATTTT.

The rearrangement joins TRBV30 to TRBJ2-2; 7 bases are a match to TRBD2. The germline CDR1 and CDR2 sequences are GTSNPN and SVGIG (reference sequence). The CDR3 spans 15 residues. V was pared by 3 bases and J by 2 bases, with 6 bases of the junction left unmatched. The CDR3 loop reads CAWRGGLPNTGELFF. CDR3 DNA: TGTGCCTGGAGGGGGGGACTACCCAACACCGGGGAGCTGTTTTTT.

The V call is TRBV7-6, the J call TRBJ2-7, with TRBD1 matching 9 bases. V was clipped by 5 bases and J by 3 bases; unmatched bases: 8. This CDR3 comprises 15 residues. The germline V gene encodes CDR1 SGHVS and CDR2 FNYEAQ. The CDR3 DNA is TGTGCCAGCAGCCTCGATTGGACAGGGGACTACGAGCAGTACTTC. It encodes CASSLDWTGDYEQYF.

This clone was detected only a few times. The rearrangement uses TRBV6-5 and TRBJ1-1; D is undetermined. Looked up from germline, CDR1 is MNHEY and CDR2 is SVGAGI. There are 14 residues in the CDR3. V lost 7 bases to trimming and J lost 8 bases, with 20 bases between them. The CDR3 nucleotides read TGTGCCAGCATTCGAATAACCGGGGAAATGGAAGCTTTCTTT. It is translated as CASIRITGEMEAFF.

The V and J genes are TRBV19 and TRBJ1-6, with D unresolved. Trimming stripped 5 bases from V and 6 bases from J, with 20 bases between. The CDR3 runs to 17 residues. Germline values: CDR1 LNHDA, CDR2 SQIVND (reference sequence). The CDR3 loop reads CASSPHNPGAVNSPLHF. The CDR3 bases are TGTGCCAGTAGTCCACATAACCCGGGAGCAGTTAATTCACCCCTCCACTTT. Filled out from reference TRBV19 and TRBJ1-6, the complete variable domain reads DGGITQSPKYLFRKEGQNVTLSCEQNLNHDAMYWYRQDPGQGLRLIYYSQIVNDFQKGDIAEGYSVSREKKESFPLTVTSAQKNPTAFYLCASSPHNPGAVNSPLHFGNGTRLTVT.

The chain uses TRBV7-9 and TRBJ2-7, with D maybe TRBD2 (5 bases). CDR1 and CDR2 (germline): SEHNR, FQNEAQ (reference sequence). The germline V and J ends were trimmed by 3 bases and 2 bases, with 17 bases remaining between them. The length of the CDR3 is 16 residues. The CDR3 DNA sequence: TGTGCCAGCAGCTTTGGCAGAGCCGGGGTTGCCTACGAGCAGTACTTC. Residues: CASSFGRAGVAYEQYF.

The chain recombines TRBV2 with TRBJ2-3, with TRBD2 matching 8 bases. CDR1 SNHLY and CDR2 FYNNEI come from the germline V gene. This CDR3 spans 16 amino acids. With V trimmed by 7 bases and J by 1 base, 10 bases remained unmatched. In DNA form, the CDR3 reads TGTGCCAGCAATTTGGTCGTACTAGCGGGCACAGATACGCAGTATTTT. This gives the protein CASNLVVLAGTDTQYF.

This chain connects TRBV2 to TRBJ2-3; 10 bases line up with TRBD2. With 9 bases clipped from V and 5 bases from J, the junction kept 14 bases outside the gene matches. CDR1 is SNHLY and CDR2 is FYNNEI in the germline V gene. The CDR3 loop spans 16 amino acids. The CDR3 DNA sequence: TGTGCCAGGAACAGAATTAGCGGGGGGACGGGAGATACGCAGTATTTT. This sequence encodes CARNRISGGTGDTQYF. Looking up the rest from reference TRBV2 and TRBJ2-3 gives the full variable domain: EPEVTQTPSHQVTQMGQEVILRCVPISNHLYFYWYRQILGQKVEFLVSFYNNEISEKSEIFDDQFSVERPDGSNFTLKIRSTKLEDSAMYFCARNRISGGTGDTQYFGPGTRLTVL.

About this clone itself: Compared with germline, one end of the junction differs, possibly owing to a read error. V and J are TRBV5-8 and TRBJ2-5; 9 bases line up with TRBD1. The CDR3 runs 15 residues. Germline CDR1 SGHTS, CDR2 YDEGEE. CDR3 loop: CASRLQGAKGETQYF. The CDR3 DNA is TGTGCCAGCCGCTTACAGGGGGCGAAGGGAGAGACCCAGTACTTC.